The 7 T cell receptor beta chains presented below share a single source sample, sequenced in a study of glioma-infiltrating T cells after dendritic cell vaccination. Here immunoSEQ multiplex PCR was the method, and the copy in TCRdb shows in-frame clones only, minus some. The sample includes about 73,000 clones, almost 85% of them seen just once. This specimen was blood, taken before dendritic cell vaccination. The receptors come from a human donor with glioblastoma.

The rearrangement joins TRBV5-6 to TRBJ2-2; TRBD2 agrees at 12 bases. The CDR3 has 15 residues. The germline CDR1 and CDR2 sequences are SGHDT and YYEEEE. V trimming: 5 bases; J trimming: 3 bases; junction bases outside the gene matches: 2. CDR3 residues: CASRRLAGDTGELFF. The CDR3 DNA is TGTGCCAGCAGGAGACTAGCGGGGGACACCGGGGAGCTGTTTTTT. Full variable domain (outside the CDR3, taken from reference TRBV5-6 and TRBJ2-2): DAGVTQSPTHLIKTRGQQVTLRCSPKSGHDTVSWYQQALGQGPQFIFQYYEEEERQRGNFPDRFSGHQFPNYSSELNVNALLLGDSALYLCASRRLAGDTGELFFGEGSRLTVL.

The chain couples TRBV14 to TRBJ1-4, with 7 bases that match TRBD1. Trimming took 3 bases from V and 7 from J; bases not matched to a gene: 11. The CDR3 extends over 16 amino acids. In germline, CDR1 is SGHDN, CDR2 FVKESK. The CDR3 DNA is TGTGCCAGCAGCCAGAAAGTAGGGGGCACAAGTGAAAAACTGTTTTTT. Its translation is CASSQKVGGTSEKLFF.

The rearrangement uses TRBV7-2 and TRBJ1-1; D possibly corresponds to TRBD1 (5 bases). Germline loops: CDR1 SGHTA, CDR2 FQGNSA. The CDR3 is made up of 14 amino acids. V was clipped by 0 bases and J by 4 bases, with 9 bases between them. CDR3: CASSLASGGTEAFF. CDR3 sequence (DNA): TGTGCCAGCAGCTTAGCGTCGGGGGGCACTGAAGCTTTCTTT.

This clone came up a few times. V is TRBV2 and J is TRBJ1-5; D might be TRBD1 (5 bases). V was pared by 5 bases and J by 13 bases, with 12 bases between. The CDR3 totals 11 residues. Per the germline V gene, CDR1 is SNHLY and CDR2 is FYNNEI. CDR3 DNA sequence: TGTGCCAGCAGTCTCTGGGGCACGCAGCATTTT. Protein sequence: CASSLWGTQHF. The complete variable domain, with remaining parts taken from reference TRBV2 and TRBJ1-5, reads EPEVTQTPSHQVTQMGQEVILRCVPISNHLYFYWYRQILGQKVEFLVSFYNNEISEKSEIFDDQFSVERPDGSNFTLKIRSTKLEDSAMYFCASSLWGTQHFGDGTRLSIL.

The chain uses TRBV4-2 and TRBJ1-5; tentatively, D is TRBD1 (5 bases). This CDR3 comprises 13 residues. The germline CDR1 and CDR2 sequences are LGHNA and YNFKEQ. V shed 4 bases and J shed 7 bases, with 11 bases lying between them. As DNA, the CDR3 is TGTGCCAGCAGCCCCAGGGTTGACCAGCCCCAGCATTTT. It yields the protein CASSPRVDQPQHF.

The chain combines TRBV19 with TRBJ2-7; maybe TRBD1 (6 bases). Germline V gene sequence: CDR1 LNHDA, CDR2 SQIVND (reference sequence). The V gene lost 1 base and the J gene lost 3 bases, with 13 bases spanning the gap. This CDR3 spans 15 amino acids. The CDR3: CASSIGAGVYYEQYF. CDR3 nucleotides: TGTGCCAGTAGTATAGGGGCAGGGGTTTACTACGAGCAGTACTTC.

V gene TRBV19 combines with J gene TRBJ1-3, with a tentative D call TRBD1 (6 bases). Trimming pared 4 bases from V and 3 bases from J, leaving 10 bases between. Germline CDR1 and CDR2: LNHDA and SQIVND (reference sequence). The CDR3 loop spans 14 amino acids. The CDR3 loop is CASSTQGYGNTIYF. Here the CDR3 DNA reads TGTGCCAGTAGTACACAGGGTTATGGAAACACCATATATTTT.